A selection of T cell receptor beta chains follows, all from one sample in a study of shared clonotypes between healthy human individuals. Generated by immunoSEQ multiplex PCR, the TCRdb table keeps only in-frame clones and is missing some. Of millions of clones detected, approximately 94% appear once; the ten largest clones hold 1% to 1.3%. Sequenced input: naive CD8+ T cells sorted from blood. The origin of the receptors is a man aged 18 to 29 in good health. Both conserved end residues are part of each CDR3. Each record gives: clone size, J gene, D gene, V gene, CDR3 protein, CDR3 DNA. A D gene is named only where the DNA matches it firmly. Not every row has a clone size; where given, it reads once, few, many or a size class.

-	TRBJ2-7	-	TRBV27	CASSPTGHAPYEQYF	TGTGCCAGCAGTCCTACAGGGCATGCCCCTTACGAGCAGTACTTC
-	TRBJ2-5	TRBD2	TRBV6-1	CALEAGGLQETQYF	TGTGCCCTGGAAGCGGGGGGACTCCAAGAGACCCAGTACTTC
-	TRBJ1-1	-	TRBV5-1	CASSLAPGDTEAFF	TGCGCCAGCAGCTTGGCCCCTGGTGACACTGAAGCTTTCTTT
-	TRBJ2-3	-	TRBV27	CASSLIGFSTDTQYF	TGTGCCAGCAGTTTAATAGGGTTTAGCACAGATACGCAGTATTTT
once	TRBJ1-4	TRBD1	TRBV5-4	CASSFYDRGGEEKLFF	TGTGCCAGCAGCTTTTACGACAGGGGAGGAGAGGAAAAACTGTTTTTT
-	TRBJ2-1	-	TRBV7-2	CASSVQDHFEQFF	TGTGCCAGCAGCGTACAGGATCACTTTGAGCAGTTCTTC
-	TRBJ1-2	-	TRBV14	CASSQDPGNYGYTF	TGTGCCAGCAGCCAAGATCCAGGGAACTATGGCTACACCTTC
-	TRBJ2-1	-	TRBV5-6	CASTVRLRSVKDEQFF	TGTGCCAGCACCGTTCGCCTTCGGAGCGTGAAAGATGAGCAGTTCTTC
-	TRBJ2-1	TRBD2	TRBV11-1	CASSLRGGYNEQFF	TGTGCCAGCAGCCTGCGGGGGGGCTACAATGAGCAGTTCTTC
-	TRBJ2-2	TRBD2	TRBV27	CASSFDTGTSGTGELFF	TGTGCCAGCAGTTTCGATACCGGGACTAGCGGGACCGGGGAGCTGTTTTTT
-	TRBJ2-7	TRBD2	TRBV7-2	CASSLVSGSSYEQYF	TGTGCCAGCAGCTTAGTGAGCGGGAGCTCCTACGAGCAGTACTTC
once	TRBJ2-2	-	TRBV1	CTSSQWTSGRSSGELFF	TGCACCAGCAGCCAATGGACTAGCGGGAGGTCGAGCGGGGAGCTGTTTTTT
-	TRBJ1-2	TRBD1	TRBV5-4	CASSLSQGAQYGYTF	TGTGCCAGCAGCTTGAGCCAGGGGGCACAATATGGCTACACCTTC
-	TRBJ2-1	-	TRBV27	CASSPEDPSVDEQFF	TGTGCCAGCAGTCCCGAGGACCCCTCGGTGGATGAGCAGTTCTTC
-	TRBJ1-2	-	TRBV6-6	CASSQLWAAGGYGYTF	TGTGCCAGCAGTCAATTATGGGCCGCGGGGGGCTATGGCTACACCTTC
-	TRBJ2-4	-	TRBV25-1	CANRYLATENIQYF	TGTGCCAACCGATATTTGGCGACAGAAAACATTCAGTACTTC
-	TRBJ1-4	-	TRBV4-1	CASSQGGIDEKLFF	TGCGCCAGCAGCCAAGGGGGGATCGATGAAAAACTGTTTTTT
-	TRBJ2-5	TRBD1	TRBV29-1	CSVEPTGTGGQETQYF	TGCAGCGTTGAACCAACCGGGACAGGGGGCCAAGAGACCCAGTACTTC
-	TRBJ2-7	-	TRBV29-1	CSVEDPGSSYEQYF	TGCAGCGTTGAAGATCCCGGGAGCTCCTACGAGCAGTACTTC
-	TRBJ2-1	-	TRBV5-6	CASSLAGWEQFF	TGTGCCAGCAGCTTGGCGGGTTGGGAGCAGTTCTTC
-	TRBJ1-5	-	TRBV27	CATMGSNQPQHF	TGTGCCACGATGGGGAGCAATCAGCCCCAGCATTTT
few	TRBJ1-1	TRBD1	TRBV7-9	CASRPVPGQRGTEAFF	TGTGCCAGCAGACCTGTCCCGGGACAGCGGGGCACTGAAGCTTTCTTT
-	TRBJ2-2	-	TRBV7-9	CASSSPWGELSGELFF	TGTGCCAGCAGCTCGCCGTGGGGAGAGTTGTCTGGGGAGCTGTTTTTT
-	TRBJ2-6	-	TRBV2	CASEGETGANVLTF	TGTGCCAGCGAAGGAGAGACTGGGGCCAACGTCCTGACTTTC
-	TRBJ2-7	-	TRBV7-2	CASSSPGGSYEQYF	TGTGCCAGCAGCTCCCCTGGGGGCTCCTACGAGCAGTACTTC
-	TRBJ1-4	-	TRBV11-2	CASSFGELGRPNEKLFF	TGTGCCAGCAGCTTTGGGGAGCTAGGGCGTCCTAATGAAAAACTGTTTTTT
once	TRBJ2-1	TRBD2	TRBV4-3	CASSQVPGLAGGGTYNEQFF	TGCGCCAGCAGCCAGGTCCCGGGACTAGCGGGAGGAGGGACCTACAATGAGCAGTTCTTC
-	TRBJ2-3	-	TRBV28	CASSWRGEGTDTQYF	TGTGCCAGCAGTTGGAGGGGAGAAGGCACAGATACGCAGTATTTT
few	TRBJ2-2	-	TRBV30	CASPSRNTGELFF	TGTGCCTCCCCCAGCCGTAACACCGGGGAGCTGTTTTTT
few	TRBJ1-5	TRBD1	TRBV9	CASSVTGLNQPQHF	TGTGCCAGCAGCGTGACAGGGCTCAATCAGCCCCAGCATTTT
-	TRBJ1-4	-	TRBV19	CASSIDSGSTNEKLFF	TGTGCCAGTAGTATCGACAGTGGATCAACTAATGAAAAACTGTTTTTT
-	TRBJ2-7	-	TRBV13	CASSPGPQYEQYF	TGTGCCAGCAGCCCCGGGCCGCAATACGAGCAGTACTTC
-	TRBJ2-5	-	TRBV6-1	CASKSVQETQYF	TGTGCCAGCAAGTCAGTCCAAGAGACCCAGTACTTC
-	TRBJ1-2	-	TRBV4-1	CASSPRGGSGYTF	TGCGCCAGCAGCCCCCGGGGGGGAAGCGGCTACACCTTC
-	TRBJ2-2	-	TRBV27	CASRVFTGELFF	TGTGCCAGCAGAGTTTTCACCGGGGAGCTGTTTTTT
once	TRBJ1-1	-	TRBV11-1	CASSLEGRMNTEAFF	TGTGCCAGCAGCTTAGAGGGCAGAATGAACACTGAAGCTTTCTTT
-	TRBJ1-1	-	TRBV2	CASSGLGQSTEAFF	TGTGCCAGCAGCGGCCTTGGACAAAGCACTGAAGCTTTCTTT
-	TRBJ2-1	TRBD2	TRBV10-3	CAISELAGEGSNEQFF	TGTGCCATCAGTGAGTTAGCGGGAGAGGGTAGCAATGAGCAGTTCTTC
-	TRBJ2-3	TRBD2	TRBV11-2	CASSPSGGGTDTQYF	TGTGCCAGCAGCCCTAGCGGGGGAGGCACAGATACGCAGTATTTT
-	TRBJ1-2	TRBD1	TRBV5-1	CASSFLAGGQTGGSVF	TGCGCCAGCAGCTTTTTAGCAGGGGGCCAAACCGGCGGATCCGTTTTC
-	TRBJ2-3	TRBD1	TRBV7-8	CASSTTGTGGYGLTDTQYF	TGTGCCAGCAGCACAACCGGGACAGGGGGCTATGGACTGACAGATACGCAGTATTTT
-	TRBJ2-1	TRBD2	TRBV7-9	CASTPGLAVSSYNEQFF	TGTGCCAGCACCCCAGGTCTAGCGGTAAGCTCCTACAATGAGCAGTTCTTC
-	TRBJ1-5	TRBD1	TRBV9	CASSRGQDNQPQHF	TGTGCCAGCAGCCGAGGACAGGACAATCAGCCCCAGCATTTT
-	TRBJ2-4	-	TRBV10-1	CASSDGDSYVLAKNIQYF	TGCGCCAGCAGTGATGGTGACAGTTACGTTCTAGCCAAAAACATTCAGTACTTC
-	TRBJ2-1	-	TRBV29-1	CSAWDPLHYDSSYNEQFF	TGCAGCGCTTGGGACCCACTCCACTACGACAGCTCCTACAATGAGCAGTTCTTC
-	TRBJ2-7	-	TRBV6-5	CATSPDTGIYEQYF	TGTGCCACCTCGCCGGACACCGGGATCTACGAGCAGTACTTC
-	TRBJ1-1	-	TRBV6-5	CASSPRAHTEAFF	TGTGCCAGCAGCCCCCGGGCGCACACTGAAGCTTTCTTT
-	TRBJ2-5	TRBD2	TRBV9	CASSASGTSGDQETQYF	TGTGCCAGCAGCGCATCCGGGACTAGCGGAGATCAAGAGACCCAGTACTTC
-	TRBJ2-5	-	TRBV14	CASSQLLQGGPIETQYF	TGTGCCAGCAGCCAACTACTACAAGGGGGACCAATAGAGACCCAGTACTTC
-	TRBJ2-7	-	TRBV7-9	CASSSDAGQRSYEQYF	TGTGCCAGCAGCTCCGACGCGGGACAGCGTTCCTACGAGCAGTACTTC
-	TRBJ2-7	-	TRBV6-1	CASSEGREIGYEQYF	TGTGCCAGCAGTGAAGGGAGGGAAATTGGCTACGAGCAGTACTTC
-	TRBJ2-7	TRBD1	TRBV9	CASSVGDSSYEQYF	TGTGCCAGCAGCGTTGGGGACAGCTCCTACGAGCAGTACTTC
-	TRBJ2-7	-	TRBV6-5	CASSYSSGESSYEQYF	TGTGCCAGCAGTTACTCATCAGGGGAAAGCTCCTACGAGCAGTACTTC
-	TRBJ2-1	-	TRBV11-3	CASSFGAGANEQFF	TGTGCCAGCAGCTTTGGGGCGGGGGCTAATGAGCAGTTCTTC
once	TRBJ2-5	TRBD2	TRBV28	CASSLGLAGGLGQETQYF	TGTGCCAGCAGTCTCGGACTAGCGGGGGGGCTCGGCCAAGAGACCCAGTACTTC